The 12 T cell receptor beta chains in this list originate from one sample, sequenced in a study of T-cell memory formation after mild COVID-19. MiXCR was run by TCRdb on the 5' RACE reads, yielding one entry per CDR3 protein. The sample has roughly 190,000 distinct CDR3 sequences, 27% seen once. Specimen: PBMCs or a T cell subset sorted from them (not recorded which). These receptor sequences come from an adult woman who had mild COVID-19 (a few samples of this study predate the infection). Cell type and time point are not known.

This clonotype showed up just a few times. CDR3 region: CSAWDREEFF. DNA of the CDR3: TGCAGTGCGTGGGACAGGGAGGAGTTCTTC. The chain uses TRBV20-1 and TRBJ2-1; 9 nucleotides align to TRBD1. The V and J ends lost 6 bases and 14 bases, in that order; junction bases with no gene match: 5. Germline V gene lookup returns CDR1 DFQATT and CDR2 SNEGSKA (reference sequence). This CDR3 contains 10 residues.

This clonotype was seen more than once but under ten times. This chain joins TRBV2 and TRBJ2-4; 7 nucleotides agree with TRBD1. This CDR3 region has 14 residues. The junction had 11 bases not matched to a gene; V was cut back by 7 bases and J by 8 bases. Germline-derived CDR1 and CDR2 are SNHLY and FYNNEI. In DNA, the CDR3 is TGTGCCAGCAAAAAGAACCGACAGGGTGACATTCAGTACTTC. The encoded protein is CASKKNRQGDIQYF.

CDR3 sequence (DNA): TGTGCCAGCAGCCCCCGACAGGGTATTGGCTATGGCTACACCTTC. Translating it yields CASSPRQGIGYGYTF. The chain employs TRBV12-3 or TRBV12-4 and TRBJ1-2, with 7 nucleotides matching TRBD1. V shed 6 bases and J 4 bases; nucleotides not matched to a gene: 11. The CDR3 length is 15 residues.

The chain carries TRBV7-2 and TRBJ1-1; D is undetermined. Germline lookup yields CDR1 SGHTA and CDR2 FQGNSA. The germline V and J ends were trimmed by 2 bases and 1 base, with 8 bases remaining between them. The CDR3 is made up of 14 amino acids. The CDR3 sequence is CASSLSWGNTEAFF. The DNA of the CDR3 is TGTGCCAGCAGCTTAAGCTGGGGGAACACTGAAGCTTTCTTT.

This clonotype was seen a few times. V gene TRBV12-3 or TRBV12-4 combines with J gene TRBJ1-1; 7 positions match TRBD1. The CDR3 runs to 14 residues. V was pared by 6 bases and J by 1 base, with 5 bases of the junction left unmatched. Here the CDR3 DNA reads TGTGCCAGCAGCTCGGGACAGACGAACACTGAAGCTTTCTTT. Amino acid sequence: CASSSGQTNTEAFF.

This clonotype appeared a few times. The chain is built from TRBV7-3 and TRBJ2-1; the D gene could be TRBD1 or TRBD2 (5 bases each). CDR3 length: 13 residues. V was clipped by 2 bases and J by 10 bases, with 12 bases between them. Germline V lookup: CDR1 SGHTA, CDR2 FQGTGA. DNA for the CDR3: TGTGCCAGCAGCTTATGGGGCCGGGAAGAGCAGTTCTTC. This codes for CASSLWGREEQFF.

V gene TRBV19 combines with J gene TRBJ2-7; a possible D gene is TRBD1 (6 bases). Trimming removed 4 bases from V and 0 bases from J, with 7 bases in between. The germline V gene has CDR1 LNHDA and CDR2 SQIVND (reference sequence). This CDR3 comprises 13 residues. CDR3 nucleotide sequence: TGTGCCAGTAGTACGGACAGCTCCTACGAGCAGTACTTC. Translation: CASSTDSSYEQYF.

The sample holds one count of this clonotype. The rearrangement links TRBV24-1 to TRBJ2-4; D is uncertain. The CDR3 is 13 residues long. V was cut by 2 bases and J by 10 bases, with 11 bases left in between. From germline, CDR1 is KGHDR and CDR2 SFDVKD. The CDR3 region has the DNA TGTGCCACCAGTGATTCACTGGGGTGGATTCAGTACTTC. Translating it yields CATSDSLGWIQYF.

This clonotype was found a few times. This chain joins TRBV7-8 and TRBJ2-2; D is ambiguous. Germline lookup yields CDR1 SGHVS and CDR2 FQNEAQ. V gave up 4 bases and J gave up 0 bases, with 9 bases separating them. The CDR3 is made up of 15 amino acids. CDR3 sequence: CASSSARPNTGELFF. Here the CDR3 DNA reads TGTGCCAGCAGCTCCGCACGACCGAACACCGGGGAGCTGTTTTTT.

This clonotype was counted a few times. This chain joins TRBV30 and TRBJ2-7, with D possibly being TRBD1 (5 bases). V lost 5 bases to trimming and J lost 1 base, with 15 bases between them. Germline CDR1 reads GTSNPN; CDR2 reads SVGIG (reference sequence). The CDR3 is made up of 14 amino acids. The CDR3 sequence is CAWGYRAGSYEQYF. Written as DNA, the CDR3 is TGTGCCTGGGGGTACCGGGCAGGGTCCTACGAGCAGTACTTC. The variable domain in full, completed from reference TRBV30 and TRBJ2-7, reads SQTIHQWPATLVQPVGSPLSLECTVEGTSNPNLYWYRQAAGRGLQLLFYSVGIGQISSEVPQNLSASRPQDRQFILSSKKLLLSDSGFYLCAWGYRAGSYEQYFGPGTRLTVT.

This clonotype showed up just a few times. The chain links TRBV4-2 to TRBJ2-3, with D maybe TRBD2 (6 bases). V lost 0 bases, J lost 3 bases, and 16 bases lay in between. The CDR3 is 17 amino acids. The germline V gene has CDR1 LGHNA and CDR2 YNFKEQ. This CDR3 reads CASSQDPNSGGTDTQYF. CDR3 bases: TGTGCCAGCAGCCAAGATCCGAATAGCGGAGGGACAGATACGCAGTATTTT.

Only a few counts were recorded for this clonotype. The CDR3 DNA is TGTGCCAGCAGGGCACCGGGACAGGGGCGAACCGGGGAGCTGTTTTTT. Translation gives CASRAPGQGRTGELFF. The chain is built from TRBV7-2 and TRBJ2-2, with 10 positions matching TRBD1. The CDR3 runs 16 residues. Per germline, CDR1 SGHTA and CDR2 FQGNSA. The V gene end was trimmed by 6 bases and the J gene end by 5 bases; junction bases not matched to a gene: 9.